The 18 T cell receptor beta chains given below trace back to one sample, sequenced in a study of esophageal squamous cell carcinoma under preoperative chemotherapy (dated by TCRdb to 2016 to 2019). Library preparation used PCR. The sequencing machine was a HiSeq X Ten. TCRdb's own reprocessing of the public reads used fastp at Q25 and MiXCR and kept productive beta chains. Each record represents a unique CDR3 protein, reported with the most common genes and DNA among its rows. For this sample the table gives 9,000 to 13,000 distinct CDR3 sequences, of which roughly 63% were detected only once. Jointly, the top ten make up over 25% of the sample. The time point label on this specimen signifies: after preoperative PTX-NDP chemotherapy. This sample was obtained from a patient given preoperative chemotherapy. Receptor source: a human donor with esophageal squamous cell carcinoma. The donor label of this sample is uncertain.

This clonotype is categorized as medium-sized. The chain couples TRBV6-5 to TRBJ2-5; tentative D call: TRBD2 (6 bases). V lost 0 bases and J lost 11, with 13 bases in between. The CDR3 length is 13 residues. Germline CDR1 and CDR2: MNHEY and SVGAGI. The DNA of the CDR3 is TGTGCCAGCAGTTACTCAGGGGAGGATGAGCAGTACTTC. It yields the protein CASSYSGEDEQYF.

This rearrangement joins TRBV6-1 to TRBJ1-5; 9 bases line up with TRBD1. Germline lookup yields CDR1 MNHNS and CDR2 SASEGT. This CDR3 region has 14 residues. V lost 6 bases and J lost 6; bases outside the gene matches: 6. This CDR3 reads CASRRQGGGQPQHF. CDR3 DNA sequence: TGTGCCAGCAGACGACAGGGGGGAGGTCAGCCCCAGCATTTT.

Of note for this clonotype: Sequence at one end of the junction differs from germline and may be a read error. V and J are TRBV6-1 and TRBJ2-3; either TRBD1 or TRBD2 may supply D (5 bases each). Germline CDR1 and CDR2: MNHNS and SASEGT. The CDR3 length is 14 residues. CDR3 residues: CASRGTRGTDTQYF. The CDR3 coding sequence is TGTGCCAGCAGGGGGACGCGAGGCACAGATACTCAGTATTTC.

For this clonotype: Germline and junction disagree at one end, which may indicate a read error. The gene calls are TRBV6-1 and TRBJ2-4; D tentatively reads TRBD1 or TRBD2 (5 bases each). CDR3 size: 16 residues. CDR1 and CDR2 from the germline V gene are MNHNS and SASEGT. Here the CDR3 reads CASSESGLSAKNMQYF. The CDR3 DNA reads TGTGCGAGCAGCGAATCGGGGCTGAGCGCCAAAAACATGCAGTACTTC.

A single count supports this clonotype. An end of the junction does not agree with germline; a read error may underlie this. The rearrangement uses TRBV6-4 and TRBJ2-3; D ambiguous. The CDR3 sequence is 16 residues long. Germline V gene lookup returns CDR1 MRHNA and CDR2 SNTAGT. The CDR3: CASSDSWLCATDMQYF. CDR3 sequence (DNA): TGTGCGAGCAGTGACTCTTGGCTGTGCGCCACAGATATGCAGTATTTC.

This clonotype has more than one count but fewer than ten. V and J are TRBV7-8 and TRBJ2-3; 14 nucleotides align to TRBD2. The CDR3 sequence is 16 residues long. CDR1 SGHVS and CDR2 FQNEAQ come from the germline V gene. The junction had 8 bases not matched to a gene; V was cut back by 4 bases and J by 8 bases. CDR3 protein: CASSSGLAGGWSTQYF. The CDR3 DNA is TGTGCCAGCAGCTCCGGACTAGCGGGAGGATGGAGTACGCAGTATTTT.

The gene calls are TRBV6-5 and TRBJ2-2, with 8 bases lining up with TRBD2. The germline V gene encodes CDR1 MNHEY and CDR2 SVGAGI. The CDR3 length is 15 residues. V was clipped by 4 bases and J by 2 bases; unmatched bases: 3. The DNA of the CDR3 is TGTGCCAGCAGTTTCAGCGGGAGTAACACCGGGGAGCTGTTTTTT. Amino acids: CASSFSGSNTGELFF.

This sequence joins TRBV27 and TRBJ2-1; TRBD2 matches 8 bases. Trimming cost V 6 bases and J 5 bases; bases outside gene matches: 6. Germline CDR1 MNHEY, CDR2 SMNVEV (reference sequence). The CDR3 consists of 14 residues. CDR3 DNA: TGTGCCAGCAGCGCCGGGACTAGTCACAATGAGCAGTTCTTC. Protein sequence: CASSAGTSHNEQFF.

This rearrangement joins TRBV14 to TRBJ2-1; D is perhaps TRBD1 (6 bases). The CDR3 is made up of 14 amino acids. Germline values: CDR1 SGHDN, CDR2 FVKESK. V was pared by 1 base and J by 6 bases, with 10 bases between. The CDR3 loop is CASSQVGRGNEQFF. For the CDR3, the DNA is TGTGCCAGCAGCCAAGTTGGCAGGGGCAATGAGCAGTTCTTC. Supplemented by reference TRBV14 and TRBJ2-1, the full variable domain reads EAGVTQFPSHSVIEKGQTVTLRCDPISGHDNLYWYRRVMGKEIKFLLHFVKESKQDESGMPNNRFLAERTGGTYSTLKVQPAELEDSGVYFCASSQVGRGNEQFFGPGTRLTVL.

CDR3 DNA: TGTGCCAGCAGCGGTGGCGGGAGCTCCTACGAGCAGTACTTC. Protein: CASSGGGSSYEQYF. V usage is TRBV6-1 and J usage is TRBJ2-1, with 7 bases aligning to TRBD2. The tail of the sequence fits TRBJ2-7 better, so the J call may be wrong. This CDR3 has 14 amino acids. CDR1 is MNHNS, CDR2 SASEGT, per germline.

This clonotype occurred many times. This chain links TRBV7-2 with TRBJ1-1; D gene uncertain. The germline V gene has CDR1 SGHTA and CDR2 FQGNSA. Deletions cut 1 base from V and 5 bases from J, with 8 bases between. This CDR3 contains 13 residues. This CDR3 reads CASSLESLTEAFF. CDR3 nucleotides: TGTGCCAGCAGCTTAGAATCGTTGACTGAAGCTTTCTTT.

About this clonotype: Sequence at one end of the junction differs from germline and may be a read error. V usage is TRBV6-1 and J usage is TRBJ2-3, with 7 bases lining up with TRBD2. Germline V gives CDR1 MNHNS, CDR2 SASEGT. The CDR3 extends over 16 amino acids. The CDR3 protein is CASSELGGSDTNTQYF. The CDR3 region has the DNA TGTGCCAGCAGTGAATTGGGGGGGAGCGACACAAACACGCAGTATTTC.

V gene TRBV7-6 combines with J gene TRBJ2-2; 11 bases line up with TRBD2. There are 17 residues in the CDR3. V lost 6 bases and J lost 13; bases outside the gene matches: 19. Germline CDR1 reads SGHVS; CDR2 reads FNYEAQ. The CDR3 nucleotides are TGTGCCAGCAGTTTTCTAGCGGGAGGACTAAACACCGATGCGCTGTTTTTT. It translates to CASSFLAGGLNTDALFF.

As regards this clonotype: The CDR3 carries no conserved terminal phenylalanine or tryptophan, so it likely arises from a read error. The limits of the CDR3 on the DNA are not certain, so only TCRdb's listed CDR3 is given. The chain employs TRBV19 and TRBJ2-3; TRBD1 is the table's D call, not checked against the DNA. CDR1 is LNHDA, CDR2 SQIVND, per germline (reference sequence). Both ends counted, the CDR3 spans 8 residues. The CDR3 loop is CAYEIIHR.

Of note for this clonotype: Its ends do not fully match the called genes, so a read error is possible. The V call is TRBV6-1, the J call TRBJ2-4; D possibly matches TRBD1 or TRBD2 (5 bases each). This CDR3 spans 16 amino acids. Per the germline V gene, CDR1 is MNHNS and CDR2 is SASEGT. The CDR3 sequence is CASSDLGVRAKNTQYF. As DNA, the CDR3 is TGTGCCAGCAGTGACTTGGGGGTGAGAGCCAAAAACACTCAGTACTTT.

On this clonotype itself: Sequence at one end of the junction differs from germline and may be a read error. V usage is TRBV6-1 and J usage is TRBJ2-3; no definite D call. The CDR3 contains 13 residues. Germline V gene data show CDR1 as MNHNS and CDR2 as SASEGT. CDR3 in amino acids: CASSEGPRDTQTF. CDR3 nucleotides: TGTGCCAGCAGTGAAGGGCCCCGAGATACGCAGACTTTC.

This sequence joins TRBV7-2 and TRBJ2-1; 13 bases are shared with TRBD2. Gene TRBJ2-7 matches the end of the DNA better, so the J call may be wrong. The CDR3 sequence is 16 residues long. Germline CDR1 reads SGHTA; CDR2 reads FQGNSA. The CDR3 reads CASSAGTSGTLGEQYF. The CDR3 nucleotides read TGTGCCAGCAGCGCCGGGACTAGCGGGACCTTGGGTGAGCAGTACTTC.

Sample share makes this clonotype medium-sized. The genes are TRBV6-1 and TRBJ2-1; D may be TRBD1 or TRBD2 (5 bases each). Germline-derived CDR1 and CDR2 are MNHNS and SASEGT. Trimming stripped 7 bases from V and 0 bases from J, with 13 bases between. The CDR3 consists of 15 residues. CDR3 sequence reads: CASKRERGSYNEQFF. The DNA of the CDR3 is TGTGCCAGCAAGCGAGAGAGGGGCTCCTACAATGAGCAGTTCTTC.